The T cell receptor (beta chain) described here comes from a study of control samples from healthy donors and cancer patients. This CDR3 is 17 amino acids long. Between the trimmed V and J ends, which lost 3 bases and 3 bases, there was a span of 18 bases. The germline CDR1 and CDR2 sequences are KGHSH and LQKENI. The repertoire was sequenced with immunoSEQ multiplex PCR; TCRdb's copy has only in-frame clones and lacks some. The sample carries some 150,000 clones, over 85% recorded once. This clone appeared a single time. The receptor was derived from a woman in her sixties in good health. V and J are TRBV18 and TRBJ2-1; TRBD2 might be the D (7 bases). Sample: blood. The CDR3 reads CASSPWGGPPIYNEQFF. The CDR3 DNA reads as TGTGCCAGCTCACCCTGGGGGGGCCCACCCATCTACAATGAGCAGTTCTTC.